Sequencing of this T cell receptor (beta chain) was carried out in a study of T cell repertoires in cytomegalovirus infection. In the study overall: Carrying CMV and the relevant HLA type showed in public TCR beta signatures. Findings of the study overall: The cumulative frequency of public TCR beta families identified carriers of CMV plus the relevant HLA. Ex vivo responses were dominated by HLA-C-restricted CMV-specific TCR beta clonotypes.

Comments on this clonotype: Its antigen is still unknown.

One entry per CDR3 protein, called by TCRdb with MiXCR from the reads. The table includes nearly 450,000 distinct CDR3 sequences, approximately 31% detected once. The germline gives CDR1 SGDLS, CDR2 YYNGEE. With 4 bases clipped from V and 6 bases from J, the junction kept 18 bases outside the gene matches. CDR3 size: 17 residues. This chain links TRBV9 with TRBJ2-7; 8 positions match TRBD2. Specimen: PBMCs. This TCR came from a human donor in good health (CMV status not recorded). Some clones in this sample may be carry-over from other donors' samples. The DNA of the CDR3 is TGTGCCAGCAGCACTTTATCGGGGGGGACCTCTCCGGGCGAGCAGTACTTC. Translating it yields CASSTLSGGTSPGEQYF.